The 31 T cell receptor beta chains below come from one sample, sequenced in a study of cytomegalovirus exposure and HLA in healthy donors. Sequencing was performed with immunoSEQ multiplex PCR; in TCRdb, only in-frame clones are kept and a portion is missing. The sample lists roughly 300,000 clones; 70% to 90% were seen once. Sequencing was performed on PBMCs. The receptor source for this set is a woman younger than 30 in good health and CMV-seronegative.

There are a few counts of this clone. The chain uses TRBV28 and TRBJ1-5; the D is unclear. The ends were cut back, 5 bases at V and 2 bases at J, with 22 bases in the middle. The CDR3 length is 18 residues. Looked up from germline, CDR1 is MDHEN and CDR2 is SYDVKM. For the CDR3, the DNA is TGTGCCAGCAGTCCACGGGAACAGCTCAATTGGGGCAATCAGCCCCAGCATTTT. This translates into CASSPREQLNWGNQPQHF.

The chain couples TRBV11-2 to TRBJ2-5; 11 bases map to TRBD1. The CDR3 length is 16 residues. The V and J ends lost 5 bases and 5 bases, in that order; junction bases with no gene match: 10. Germline CDR1 is SGHAT and CDR2 is FQNNGV. This chain's CDR3 is CASSLISGQGGETQYF. The DNA of the CDR3 is TGTGCCAGCAGCCTAATATCGGGACAGGGGGGGGAGACCCAGTACTTC.

The gene calls are TRBV10-3 and TRBJ2-7; a possible D gene is TRBD1 (7 bases). Germline V gene sequence: CDR1 ENHRY, CDR2 SYGVKD. V lost 10 bases and J lost 2, with 24 bases in between. The CDR3 sequence is 16 residues long. The CDR3 is CANSPGGRGDTYEQYF. The CDR3 nucleotides are TGTGCCAACAGCCCAGGGGGGCGGGGTGACACCTACGAGCAGTACTTC.

The chain recombines TRBV5-1 with TRBJ2-1; 14 positions agree with TRBD2. The CDR3 contains 13 residues. CDR1 and CDR2 from the germline V gene are SGHRS and YFSETQ. J gave up 8 bases and V 7 bases, and 2 bases lay outside the gene matches. CDR3 sequence (DNA): TGCGCCAGCGGGACTAGCGGGGGCGATGAGCAGTTCTTC. As protein: CASGTSGGDEQFF.

V is TRBV6-6 and J is TRBJ1-2; D is unclear. Trimming removed 5 bases at V and 1 base at J, with 8 bases between. The CDR3 extends over 13 amino acids. Germline V gives CDR1 MNHNY, CDR2 SVGAGI (reference sequence). The chain's CDR3 is CASSQTVNYGYTF. The CDR3 DNA is TGTGCCAGCAGTCAAACGGTTAACTATGGCTACACCTTC.

V usage is TRBV19 and J usage is TRBJ2-4; maybe TRBD2 (5 bases). V was pared by 3 bases and J by 6 bases, with 9 bases between. Per germline, CDR1 LNHDA and CDR2 SQIVND (reference sequence). The CDR3 consists of 13 residues. The DNA of the CDR3 is TGTGCCAGTAGTATCGAGGGCCGAAACATTCAGTACTTC. Protein sequence: CASSIEGRNIQYF.

This sequence joins TRBV6-1 and TRBJ1-5; a possible D gene is TRBD1 (5 bases). The germline gives CDR1 MNHNS, CDR2 SASEGT. V was cut by 4 bases and J by 0 bases, with 7 bases left in between. The CDR3 consists of 14 residues. Here the CDR3 reads CASSGQLSNQPQHF. The CDR3 DNA is TGTGCCAGCAGTGGACAGCTTAGCAATCAGCCCCAGCATTTT.

This sequence joins TRBV10-3 and TRBJ2-1, with D hard to call. V was trimmed by 5 bases and J by 6 bases, leaving 5 bases between them. The germline CDR1 and CDR2 sequences are ENHRY and SYGVKD. The CDR3 is made up of 11 amino acids. CDR3 region: CAISPSNEQFF. The CDR3 nucleotides read TGTGCCATCAGTCCGAGCAATGAGCAGTTCTTC.

V gene TRBV18 combines with J gene TRBJ2-3, with D tentatively TRBD2 (5 bases). Trimming removed 2 bases at V and 2 bases at J, with 8 bases between. The CDR3 extends over 14 amino acids. Per germline, CDR1 KGHSH and CDR2 LQKENI. The CDR3, as DNA: TGTGCCAGCTCACCAGCCGGGATCACAGATACGCAGTATTTT. Its translation is CASSPAGITDTQYF. The full variable domain, in which reference TRBV18 and TRBJ2-3 provide the parts outside the CDR3, is NAGVMQNPRHLVRRRGQEARLRCSPMKGHSHVYWYRQLPEEGLKFMVYLQKENIIDESGMPKERFSAEFPKEGPSILRIQQVVRGDSAAYFCASSPAGITDTQYFGPGTRLTVL.

Comments on this clone: This CDR3 is also generated by other DNA sequences in the sample. CDR3 in amino acids: CASSLSTGSNYGYTF. Written as DNA, the CDR3 is TGTGCCAGCAGTTTATCGACAGGGAGTAACTATGGCTACACCTTC. This chain joins TRBV27 and TRBJ1-2; 7 bases align to TRBD1. Unmatched junction bases numbered 2, after V lost 0 bases and J lost 1 base. In germline, CDR1 is MNHEY, CDR2 SMNVEV (reference sequence). This CDR3 has 15 residues.

This clone was seen a few times. The chain combines TRBV7-2 with TRBJ1-2; TRBD1 might be the D (5 bases). The CDR3 covers 14 residues. Germline V gives CDR1 SGHTA, CDR2 FQGNSA. Trimming left V 1 base short and J 11 bases short, with 17 bases between. In DNA form, the CDR3 reads TGTGCCAGCAGCTTAGATGGTACAGGAAGAATTTACACCTTC. It translates to CASSLDGTGRIYTF.

The chain combines TRBV18 with TRBJ1-5; 7 nucleotides line up with TRBD1. CDR1 KGHSH and CDR2 LQKENI come from the germline V gene. The CDR3 extends over 15 amino acids. Germline trimming cut 1 base from V and 6 bases from J; bases unmatched to any gene: 6. The CDR3 here is CASSPQGALGQPQHF. The CDR3 DNA reads as TGTGCCAGCTCACCACAGGGGGCTTTAGGTCAGCCCCAGCATTTT.

The chain links TRBV6-5 to TRBJ2-3, with a possible D match to TRBD2 (7 bases). The ends were cut back, 4 bases at V and 5 bases at J, with 19 bases in the middle. Germline CDR1 MNHEY, CDR2 SVGAGI. This CDR3 has 16 amino acids. The CDR3 sequence: CASSWGAGAPVDTQYF. CDR3 nucleotide sequence: TGTGCCAGCAGTTGGGGGGCGGGAGCCCCGGTAGATACGCAGTATTTT.

The chain couples TRBV7-2 to TRBJ2-7, with 7 bases fitting TRBD2. The CDR3 has 15 amino acids. V was clipped by 1 base and J by 7 bases; unmatched bases: 10. Per germline, CDR1 SGHTA and CDR2 FQGNSA. The CDR3 coding sequence is TGTGCCAGCAGCTTAGGTCCGGGGGGAGTACGGGAGCAGTACTTC. This encodes CASSLGPGGVREQYF.

V usage is TRBV4-1 and J usage is TRBJ2-1; 11 nucleotides agree with TRBD2. Germline CDR1 and CDR2: MGHRA and YSYEKL. The junction had 7 bases not matched to a gene; V was cut back by 8 bases and J by 4 bases. The CDR3 totals 15 residues. Written as DNA, the CDR3 is TGCGCCAGCGGCTCCGGGACTAGCGGATACAATGAGCAGTTCTTC. This codes for CASGSGTSGYNEQFF.

This chain links TRBV6-1 with TRBJ1-3; unclear D gene. V shed 4 bases and J shed 2 bases, with 12 bases lying between them. CDR1 and CDR2 from the germline V gene are MNHNS and SASEGT. The CDR3 length is 15 residues. CDR3 residues: CASSAAVGTGNTIYF. The CDR3 DNA is TGTGCCAGCAGTGCGGCGGTCGGGACTGGAAACACCATATATTTT.

This clone was seen more than once but under ten times. The sample holds other DNA sequences that translate to the same CDR3. The J gene is TRBJ2-7, the V gene TRBV5-1; 7 nucleotides agree with TRBD1. CDR1 and CDR2 from the germline V gene are SGHRS and YFSETQ. After removal of 4 bases from V and 3 bases from J, the junction contained 4 bases not matched to a gene. There are 13 residues in the CDR3. The CDR3 nucleotides are TGCGCCAGCAGCCCGGCAGGGGGCTACGAGCAGTACTTC. Its protein is CASSPAGGYEQYF. The variable domain in full, with the rest retrieved from reference TRBV5-1 and TRBJ2-7, is KAGVTQTPRYLIKTRGQQVTLSCSPISGHRSVSWYQQTPGQGLQFLFEYFSETQRNKGNFPGRFSGRQFSNSRSEMNVSTLELGDSALYLCASSPAGGYEQYFGPGTRLTVT.

This chain joins TRBV2 and TRBJ1-1; weak D call: TRBD1 (5 bases). Germline lookup yields CDR1 SNHLY and CDR2 FYNNEI. The CDR3 is 15 residues long. Trimming stripped 7 bases from V and 4 bases from J, with 19 bases between. The CDR3 loop reads CASIGRRAGGTEAFF. The CDR3 region has the DNA TGTGCCAGCATCGGACGGCGGGCGGGGGGCACTGAAGCTTTCTTT.

The J gene is TRBJ2-1, the V gene TRBV7-2, with 14 bases identical to TRBD2. The germline gives CDR1 SGHTA, CDR2 FQGNSA. The CDR3 is 18 amino acids. The J segment lost 6 bases and the V segment lost 1 base, leaving 8 bases of the junction unmatched. The CDR3 DNA sequence: TGTGCCAGCAGCTTAGTCGGGACTAGCGGGAGTAGTGTCAATGAGCAGTTCTTC. Translation: CASSLVGTSGSSVNEQFF.

The rearrangement links TRBV28 to TRBJ1-4; D perhaps matches TRBD1 (5 bases). Germline CDR1 MDHEN, CDR2 SYDVKM. The CDR3 runs 13 residues. The V end was cut by 7 bases, the J end by 8 bases, with 14 bases between. The CDR3 sequence is CASTRTGEEKLFF. In nucleotides, the CDR3 is TGTGCCAGCACGAGGACGGGGGAGGAAAAACTGTTTTTT. The whole variable domain, filled in from reference TRBV28 and TRBJ1-4, reads DVKVTQSSRYLVKRTGEKVFLECVQDMDHENMFWYRQDPGLGLRLIYFSYDVKMKEKGDIPEGYSVSREKKERFSLILESASTNQTSMYLCASTRTGEEKLFFGSGTQLSVL.

The J gene is TRBJ2-7, the V gene TRBV6-5; a possible D gene is TRBD2 (6 bases). The CDR3 consists of 12 residues. The V and J ends lost 7 bases and 9 bases respectively, with 16 bases between them. The germline V gene has CDR1 MNHEY and CDR2 SVGAGI. The DNA of the CDR3 is TGTGCCAGCACTAACCTGGGGGGTGCGCAGTACTTC. Translation gives CASTNLGGAQYF.

J is TRBJ2-3 and V is TRBV5-1, with 9 bases identical to TRBD2. This CDR3 comprises 16 residues. V shed 1 base, J shed 2 bases, and the junction held 5 bases outside the gene matches. CDR1 is SGHRS, CDR2 YFSETQ, per germline. The CDR3 region is CASSLIAGDHTDTQYF. CDR3 DNA sequence: TGCGCCAGCAGCTTGATAGCGGGAGACCACACAGATACGCAGTATTTT.

The V and J genes are TRBV6-5 and TRBJ2-5; 8 bases fit TRBD1. CDR1 and CDR2 (germline): MNHEY, SVGAGI. V lost 0 bases, J lost 2 bases, and 2 bases stayed unmatched. The CDR3 has 15 residues. CDR3 DNA sequence: TGTGCCAGCAGTTACTCGACAGGGGAACAAGAGACCCAGTACTTC. Its translation is CASSYSTGEQETQYF.

This chain joins TRBV4-1 and TRBJ2-7; the match to TRBD2 covers 7 bases. The CDR3 covers 17 residues. The V and J ends lost 0 bases and 3 bases, in that order; junction bases with no gene match: 11. Germline V gene lookup returns CDR1 MGHRA and CDR2 YSYEKL. Here the CDR3 reads CASSQDRVGRTYYEQYF. CDR3 in DNA: TGCGCCAGCAGCCAAGATCGGGTCGGGAGGACCTACTACGAGCAGTACTTC.

V is TRBV19 and J is TRBJ1-1, with a weak D call TRBD1 (5 bases). The CDR3 is 14 residues long. V gave up 5 bases and J gave up 5 bases, with 15 bases separating them. From germline, CDR1 is LNHDA and CDR2 SQIVND (reference sequence). The CDR3 is CASSLWRGRTEAFF. DNA for the CDR3: TGTGCCAGTAGTCTCTGGCGGGGGAGAACTGAAGCTTTCTTT.

The V call is TRBV7-8, the J call TRBJ1-5; D is unclear. The CDR3 contains 15 residues. Germline V gives CDR1 SGHVS, CDR2 FQNEAQ. V gave up 0 bases and J gave up 0 bases, with 6 bases separating them. CDR3 sequence (DNA): TGTGCCAGCAGCTTAGCATCGTATAGCAATCAGCCCCAGCATTTT. Protein sequence: CASSLASYSNQPQHF.

J is TRBJ2-1 and V is TRBV10-1; 9 bases line up with TRBD1. The CDR3 is 15 residues long. Germline values: CDR1 WNHNN, CDR2 SYGVQD (reference sequence). V shed 0 bases and J 5 bases; nucleotides not matched to a gene: 2. The DNA of the CDR3 is TGCGCCAGCAGTGAGTCGAGGACAGGGGACAATGAGCAGTTCTTC. Amino acids: CASSESRTGDNEQFF.

V usage is TRBV28 and J usage is TRBJ2-1, with D possibly matching TRBD1 (6 bases). V gave up 5 bases and J gave up 5 bases, with 19 bases separating them. This CDR3 spans 16 amino acids. The germline gives CDR1 MDHEN, CDR2 SYDVKM. The CDR3 loop is CASSKRQGNTNNEQFF. DNA for the CDR3: TGTGCCAGCAGTAAACGCCAGGGGAATACTAACAATGAGCAGTTCTTC.

The chain links TRBV4-2 to TRBJ2-5; 9 bases are a match to TRBD2. Germline values: CDR1 LGHNA, CDR2 YNFKEQ. Germline trimming cut 4 bases from V and 0 bases from J; bases unmatched to any gene: 3. CDR3 size: 15 residues. As DNA, the CDR3 is TGTGCCAGCAGCCCCACTAGCGGGCACCAAGAGACCCAGTACTTC. Protein product: CASSPTSGHQETQYF.

The chain links TRBV5-1 to TRBJ1-2, with D possibly matching TRBD1 (6 bases). Germline assignment: CDR1 SGHRS and CDR2 YFSETQ. The CDR3 runs 14 residues. V was clipped by 4 bases and J by 2 bases, with 12 bases between them. CDR3 bases: TGCGCCAGCAGCCAGACCAGGGGAAACTATGGCTACACCTTC. This translates into CASSQTRGNYGYTF.

The genes are TRBV19 and TRBJ2-3, with 9 positions matching TRBD2. The CDR3 contains 15 residues. Germline V lookup: CDR1 LNHDA, CDR2 SQIVND (reference sequence). V lost 5 bases to trimming and J lost 3 bases; unmatched junction nucleotides: 6. CDR3 bases: TGTGCCAGTAGTCGAATAGCGGGAGCGACAGATACGCAGTATTTT. It encodes CASSRIAGATDTQYF.